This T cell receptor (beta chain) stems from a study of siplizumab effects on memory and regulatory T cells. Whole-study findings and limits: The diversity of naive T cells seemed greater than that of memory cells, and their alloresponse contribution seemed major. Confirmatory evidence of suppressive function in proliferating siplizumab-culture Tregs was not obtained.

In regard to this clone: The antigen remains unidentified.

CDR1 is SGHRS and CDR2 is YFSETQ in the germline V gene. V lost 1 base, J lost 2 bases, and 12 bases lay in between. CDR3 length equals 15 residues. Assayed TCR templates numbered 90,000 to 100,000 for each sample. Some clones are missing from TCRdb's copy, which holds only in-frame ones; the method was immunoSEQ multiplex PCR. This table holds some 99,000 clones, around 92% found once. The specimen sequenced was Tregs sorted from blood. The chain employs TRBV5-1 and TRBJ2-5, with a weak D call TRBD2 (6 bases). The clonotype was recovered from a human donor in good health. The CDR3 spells CASSLTASAQETQYF. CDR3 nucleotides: TGCGCCAGCAGCTTGACTGCTAGCGCACAAGAGACCCAGTACTTC. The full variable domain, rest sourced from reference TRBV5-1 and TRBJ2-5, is KAGVTQTPRYLIKTRGQQVTLSCSPISGHRSVSWYQQTPGQGLQFLFEYFSETQRNKGNFPGRFSGRQFSNSRSEMNVSTLELGDSALYLCASSLTASAQETQYFGPGTRLLVL.